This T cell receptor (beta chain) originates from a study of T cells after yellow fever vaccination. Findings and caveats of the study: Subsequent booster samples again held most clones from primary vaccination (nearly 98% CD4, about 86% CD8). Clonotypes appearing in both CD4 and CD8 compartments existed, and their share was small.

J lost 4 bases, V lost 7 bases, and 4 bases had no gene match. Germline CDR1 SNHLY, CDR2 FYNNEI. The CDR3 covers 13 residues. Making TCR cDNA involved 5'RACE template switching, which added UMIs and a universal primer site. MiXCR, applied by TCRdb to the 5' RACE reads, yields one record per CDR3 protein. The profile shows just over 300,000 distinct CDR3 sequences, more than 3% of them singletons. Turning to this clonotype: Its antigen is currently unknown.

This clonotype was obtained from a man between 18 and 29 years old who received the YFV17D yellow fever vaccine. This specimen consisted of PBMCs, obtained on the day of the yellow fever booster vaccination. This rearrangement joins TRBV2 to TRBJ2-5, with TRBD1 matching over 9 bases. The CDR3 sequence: CASKRTGVETQYF. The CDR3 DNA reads TGTGCCAGCAAAAGGACAGGGGTAGAGACCCAGTACTTC.